The present TCR beta chain was sequenced within a study of blood T cells in healthy people across ages. Next came a second PCR, run for about 6 to 12 cycles, which used a sample-barcoded 5' primer along with a J-beta primer mix. The template-switch adaptor, which had 12 random nucleotides, put a tag on each cDNA molecule. In TCRdb, the 5' RACE reads were re-called with MiXCR into one record per CDR3 protein. The sample carries roughly 930,000 distinct CDR3 sequences, 48% recorded once. On this clonotype: What it binds is not known.

Overall study results and limits: The study lacked donor CMV status, which possibly confounded expanded clonotype changes. Older individuals had lower TCR beta diversity per million T cells (the decline was roughly linear).

Input material: blood. The TCR originated in a man aged 30 to 45 in good health.

The CDR3 protein is CASSLGRGGRYNEQFF. The CDR3 DNA reads as TGTGCCAGCAGCTTAGGGAGGGGGGGCCGCTACAATGAGCAGTTCTTC. V is TRBV7-2 and J is TRBJ2-1; D is perhaps TRBD2 (7 bases). This CDR3 is built from 16 residues. The V gene lost 1 base and the J gene lost 3 bases, with 13 bases spanning the gap. Germline assignment: CDR1 SGHTA and CDR2 FQGNSA. Combining the CDR3 with reference TRBV7-2 and TRBJ2-1 gives the whole variable domain GAGVSQSPSNKVTEKGKDVELRCDPISGHTALYWYRQSLGQGLEFLIYFQGNSAPDKSGLPSDRFSAERTGGSVSTLTIQRTQQEDSAVYLCASSLGRGGRYNEQFFGPGTRLTVL.